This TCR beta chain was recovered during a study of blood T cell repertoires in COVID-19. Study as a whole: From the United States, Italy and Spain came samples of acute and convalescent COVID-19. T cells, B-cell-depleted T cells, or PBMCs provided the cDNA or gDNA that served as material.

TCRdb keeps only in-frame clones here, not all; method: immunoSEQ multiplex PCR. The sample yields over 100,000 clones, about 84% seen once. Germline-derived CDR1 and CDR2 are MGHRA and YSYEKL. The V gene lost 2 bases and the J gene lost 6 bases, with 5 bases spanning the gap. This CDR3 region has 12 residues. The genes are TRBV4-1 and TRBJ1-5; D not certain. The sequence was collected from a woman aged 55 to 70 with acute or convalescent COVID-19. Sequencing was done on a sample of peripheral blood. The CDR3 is CASSQYGQPQHF. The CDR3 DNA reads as TGCGCCAGCAGCCAATACGGTCAGCCCCAGCATTTT.